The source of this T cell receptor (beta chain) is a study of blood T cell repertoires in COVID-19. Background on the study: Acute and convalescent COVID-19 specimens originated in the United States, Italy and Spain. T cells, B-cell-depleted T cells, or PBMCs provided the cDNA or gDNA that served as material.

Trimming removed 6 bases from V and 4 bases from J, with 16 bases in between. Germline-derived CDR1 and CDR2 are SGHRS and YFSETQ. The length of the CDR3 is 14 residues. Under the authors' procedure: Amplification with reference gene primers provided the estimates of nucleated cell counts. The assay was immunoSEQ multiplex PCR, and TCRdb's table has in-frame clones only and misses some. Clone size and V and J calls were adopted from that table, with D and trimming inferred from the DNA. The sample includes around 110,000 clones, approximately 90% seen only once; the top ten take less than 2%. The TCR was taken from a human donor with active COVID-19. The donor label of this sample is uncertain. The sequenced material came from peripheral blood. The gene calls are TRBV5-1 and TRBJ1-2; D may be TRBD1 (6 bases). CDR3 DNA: TGCGCCAGCAACCAGCAAACAGGGACCTATGGCTACACCTTC. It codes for CASNQQTGTYGYTF.